These T cell receptor beta chains were read from a single sample in a study of blood T cells in healthy people across ages. TCRdb reprocessed the 5' RACE reads via MiXCR and lists one record per CDR3 protein. The sample shows some 1.5 million distinct CDR3 sequences, roughly 30% of them seen only once. Sample: blood. The receptors here all came from a woman in her 30s in good health. The CDR3 runs from the conserved cysteine through the conserved F or W.

TRBJ1-2 | TRBV3-1 | CASSQADPGGSYGYTF
TRBJ2-1 | TRBV11-2 | CASSLDGGPANEQFF
TRBJ2-7 | TRBV5-1 | CASRADAGYEQYF
TRBJ2-2 | TRBV3-1 | CASSHKQITGELFF
TRBJ1-5 | TRBV3-1 | CASSQGGLSSQPQHF
TRBJ2-7 | TRBV27 | CASSLEGTSGSFEQYF
TRBJ2-1 | TRBV20-1 | CSARDFQANNEQFF
TRBJ1-6 | TRBV9 | CASSVEPGDTAPLHF
TRBJ1-5 | TRBV28 | CASSFPGAAGQPQHF
TRBJ2-1 | TRBV4-1 | CASSQGFGSYDEQFF
TRBJ2-5 | TRBV5-5 | CASSLGGGRAQETQYF
TRBJ2-3 | TRBV14 | CASSQLGQATDTQYF
TRBJ1-2 | TRBV20-1 | CSAVSTGNYGYTF
TRBJ1-2 | TRBV9 | CASSASTGYYGYTF
TRBJ2-3 | TRBV10-2 | CASREPGLAAYTQYF
- | TRBV5-5 | CASRPTSGGGETQYF
TRBJ1-2 | TRBV29-1 | CSVAKDRADGYTF
TRBJ2-3 | TRBV12-3/TRBV12-4 | CASSFGLAGWADTQYF
TRBJ2-5 | TRBV2 | CASTREVTETQYF
TRBJ1-1 | TRBV5-1 | CASSLAGRLRTEAFF
TRBJ2-5 | TRBV20-1 | CSARALVSGSQYF
TRBJ2-7 | TRBV6-2/TRBV6-3 | CASRDIAQTYEQYF
TRBJ2-5 | TRBV7-2 | CASSLAGLAGVETQYF
TRBJ2-7 | TRBV15 | CATSREGASYEQYF
TRBJ2-1 | TRBV3-1 | CASSPGTSGGVNEQFF
TRBJ1-2 | TRBV4-1 | CASSHALTGAFYGYTF
TRBJ2-3 | TRBV20-1 | CSARRGATDTQYF
TRBJ2-3 | TRBV5-6 | CASSWTRLAGDPFADTQYF
TRBJ2-5 | TRBV4-1 | CASSPRSITVRETQYF
TRBJ2-1 | TRBV3-1 | CASSQGGGGSPSYNEQFF
TRBJ1-5 | TRBV4-3 | CASSQTLGPGINQPQHF
TRBJ2-1 | TRBV29-1 | CSVAPLYSNNEQFF
TRBJ1-1 | TRBV29-1 | CSAPGQPTGEAFF
TRBJ2-7 | TRBV3-1 | CDSRGGGRRDEQYF
TRBJ2-7 | TRBV29-1 | CSVSSRSSYEQYF
TRBJ2-5 | TRBV3-1 | CASRKFSGVQETQYF
TRBJ1-1 | TRBV27 | CASNRGTGNTEAFF
TRBJ2-7 | TRBV3-1 | CASSQADAEQYF
TRBJ2-4 | TRBV7-9 | CASMGKRNIQYF
TRBJ2-3 | TRBV20-1 | CSARKIAEGDTQYF
TRBJ1-2 | TRBV20-1 | CIARDGTGGGYTF
TRBJ2-1 | TRBV7-2 | CASSPGGTLYNEQFF
TRBJ2-5 | TRBV11-1 | CASSSWTEQQETQYF
TRBJ2-3 | TRBV6-6 | CASSYSSPAGSTDTQYF
- | TRBV7-2 | CASSLGALAGGYYEQYF
TRBJ2-1 | TRBV3-1 | CASSVGGGGMGYNEQFF
TRBJ2-5 | TRBV11-2 | CASSLVSEAQYF
TRBJ2-2 | TRBV10-2 | CASSGYSATGELFF
TRBJ2-6 | TRBV7-4 | CASNPRRTGSGSGANVLTF
TRBJ2-1 | TRBV4-3 | CASSQGTSGRAGNDEQFF